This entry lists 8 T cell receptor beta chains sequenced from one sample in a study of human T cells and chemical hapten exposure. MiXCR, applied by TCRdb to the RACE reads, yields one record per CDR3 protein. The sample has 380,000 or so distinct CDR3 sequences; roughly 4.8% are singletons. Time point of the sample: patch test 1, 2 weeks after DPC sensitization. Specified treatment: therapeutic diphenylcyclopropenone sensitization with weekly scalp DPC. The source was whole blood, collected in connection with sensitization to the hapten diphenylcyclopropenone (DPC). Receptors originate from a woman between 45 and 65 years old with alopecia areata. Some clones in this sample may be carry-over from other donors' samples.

The CDR3 protein is CAISDSSGIDEQYF. CDR3 nucleotides: TGTGCCATCAGTGACAGCTCGGGCATAGACGAGCAGTACTTC. The chain is built from TRBV10-3 and TRBJ2-7, with no clear D. The CDR3 has 14 residues. Trimming stripped 3 bases from V and 5 bases from J, with 14 bases between. The germline V gene encodes CDR1 ENHRY and CDR2 SYGVKD.

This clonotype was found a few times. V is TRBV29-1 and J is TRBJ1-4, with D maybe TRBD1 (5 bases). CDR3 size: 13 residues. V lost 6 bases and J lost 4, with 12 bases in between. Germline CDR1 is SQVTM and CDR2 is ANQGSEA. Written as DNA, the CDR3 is TGCAGCGTGCCCGGGACGATTAATGAAAAACTGTTTTTT. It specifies CSVPGTINEKLFF.

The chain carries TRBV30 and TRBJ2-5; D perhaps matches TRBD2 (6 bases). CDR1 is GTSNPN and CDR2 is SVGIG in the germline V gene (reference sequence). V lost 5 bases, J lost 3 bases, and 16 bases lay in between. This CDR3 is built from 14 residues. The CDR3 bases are TGTGCCTGGGGGCATCGCGGAGGGGAAGAGACCCAGTACTTC. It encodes CAWGHRGGEETQYF.

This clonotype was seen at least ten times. The CDR3 DNA sequence: TGTGCCAGCAGCCAAGTTGGGGTAGGCCAGCCCCAGCATTTT. As protein: CASSQVGVGQPQHF. V gene TRBV3-1 combines with J gene TRBJ1-5; D unresolved. From germline, CDR1 is LGHDT and CDR2 YNNKEL (reference sequence). The CDR3 contains 14 residues. Trimming shortened V by 1 base and J by 7 bases, and 11 bases separated the two germline ends.

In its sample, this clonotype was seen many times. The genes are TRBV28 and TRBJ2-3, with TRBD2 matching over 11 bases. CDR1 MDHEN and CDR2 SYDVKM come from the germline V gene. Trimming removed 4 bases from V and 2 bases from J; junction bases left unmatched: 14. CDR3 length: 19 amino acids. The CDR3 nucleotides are TGTGCCAGCAGTTCCGGACTAGCGGGTGGATTTCGCTTCACAGATACGCAGTATTTT. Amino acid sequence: CASSSGLAGGFRFTDTQYF. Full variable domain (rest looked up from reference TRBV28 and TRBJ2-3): DVKVTQSSRYLVKRTGEKVFLECVQDMDHENMFWYRQDPGLGLRLIYFSYDVKMKEKGDIPEGYSVSREKKERFSLILESASTNQTSMYLCASSSGLAGGFRFTDTQYFGPGTRLTVL.

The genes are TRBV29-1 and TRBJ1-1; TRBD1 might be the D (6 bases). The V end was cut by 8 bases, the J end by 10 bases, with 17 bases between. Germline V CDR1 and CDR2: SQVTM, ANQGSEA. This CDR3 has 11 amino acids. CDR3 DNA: TGCAGCTTGGGGGGGCCAATTGGAGCTTTCTTT. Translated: CSLGGPIGAFF.

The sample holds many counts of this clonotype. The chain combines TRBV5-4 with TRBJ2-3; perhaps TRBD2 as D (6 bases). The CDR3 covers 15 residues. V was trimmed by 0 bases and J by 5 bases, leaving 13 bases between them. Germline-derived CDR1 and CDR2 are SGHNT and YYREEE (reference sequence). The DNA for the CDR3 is TGTGCCAGCAGCTTGGTAGTAGCGGAACTAGATACGCAGTATTTT. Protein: CASSLVVAELDTQYF. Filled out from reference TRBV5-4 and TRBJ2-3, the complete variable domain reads ETGVTQSPTHLIKTRGQQVTLRCSSQSGHNTVSWYQQALGQGPQFIFQYYREEENGRGNFPPRFSGLQFPNYSSELNVNALELDDSALYLCASSLVVAELDTQYFGPGTRLTVL.

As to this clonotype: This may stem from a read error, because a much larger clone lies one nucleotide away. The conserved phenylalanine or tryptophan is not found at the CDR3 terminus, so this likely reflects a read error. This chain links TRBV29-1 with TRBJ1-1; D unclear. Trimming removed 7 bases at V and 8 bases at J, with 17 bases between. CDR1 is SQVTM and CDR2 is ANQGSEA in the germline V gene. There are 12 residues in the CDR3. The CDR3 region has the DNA TGCAGCGCGTCGGATTTACTCGGGGAAGCTTTCATT. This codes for CSASDLLGEAFI.